The 28 T cell receptor beta chains reported below all come from one sample, sequenced in a study of blood T cell repertoires in COVID-19. Only in-frame clones appear in the TCRdb table, and some are missing; sequencing was by immunoSEQ multiplex PCR. The table includes under 250,000 clones, around 86% detected once. The sequencing sample was made of peripheral blood. The receptors come from a man in his fifties with COVID-19, enrolled during active disease.

The chain carries TRBV28 and TRBJ1-6; a weak D match, TRBD1 (6 bases). Trimming cost V 7 bases and J 6 bases, with 19 bases left between them. The CDR3 contains 16 residues. The germline CDR1 and CDR2 sequences are MDHEN and SYDVKM. CDR3 nucleotides: TGTGCCAGCATCCTAAGGGCGGGGGCTGGTAATTCACCCCTCCACTTT. It yields the protein CASILRAGAGNSPLHF.

V usage is TRBV7-9 and J usage is TRBJ1-2; 9 nucleotides agree with TRBD1. The CDR3 is 15 residues long. From germline, CDR1 is SEHNR and CDR2 FQNEAQ (reference sequence). With 10 bases clipped from V and 4 bases from J, the junction kept 13 bases outside the gene matches. CDR3 amino acids: CATKEGQGQFYGYTF. In nucleotides, the CDR3 is TGTGCCACCAAGGAGGGACAGGGCCAATTCTATGGCTACACCTTC.

V gene TRBV29-1 combines with J gene TRBJ2-5; the match to TRBD2 covers 16 bases. The CDR3 spans 16 residues. Per the germline V gene, CDR1 is SQVTM and CDR2 is ANQGSEA. V lost 5 bases to trimming and J lost 4 bases; unmatched junction nucleotides: 7. The CDR3 nucleotides are TGCAGCGTTAGGGGACTAGCGGGAGGGCCAGGAGAGACCCAGTACTTC. This gives the protein CSVRGLAGGPGETQYF.

The chain joins TRBV5-6 to TRBJ2-1, with D tentatively TRBD1 (5 bases). This CDR3 region has 14 residues. Trimming cost V 3 bases and J 6 bases, with 13 bases left between them. Germline values: CDR1 SGHDT, CDR2 YYEEEE. This chain's CDR3 is CASSYLSGINEQFF. CDR3 coding DNA: TGTGCCAGCAGCTACCTATCAGGGATCAATGAGCAGTTCTTC.

The V gene is TRBV6-2 or TRBV6-3, the J gene TRBJ1-1; D call uncertain. There are 14 residues in the CDR3. Germline-derived CDR1 and CDR2 are MNHEY and SVGEGT. V was trimmed by 2 bases and J by 6 bases, leaving 13 bases between them. The CDR3 DNA sequence: TGTGCCAGCAGTTACACAACTAGGATTTCTGAAGCTTTCTTT. Its protein is CASSYTTRISEAFF.

This chain uses TRBV3-1 (or the pseudogene TRBV3-2) with TRBJ2-3, with D possibly being TRBD2 (5 bases). V was trimmed by 0 bases and J by 6 bases, leaving 10 bases between them. The CDR3 spans 14 residues. CDR1 is LGHDT, CDR2 YNNKEL, per germline (reference sequence). CDR3 amino acids: CASSQDVAMDTQYF. The CDR3 DNA follows: TGTGCCAGCAGCCAAGATGTAGCGATGGATACGCAGTATTTT.

This clone was recorded only once. J is TRBJ2-7 and V is TRBV2; 9 bases are a match to TRBD1. CDR3 length equals 15 residues. The ends lost 2 bases at V and 2 bases at J; junction bases unmatched: 4. Germline V CDR1 and CDR2: SNHLY, FYNNEI. CDR3 nucleotide sequence: TGTGCCAGCAGTGAATATAGGGACAGGGCCTACGAGCAGTACTTC. Encoded protein: CASSEYRDRAYEQYF.

This rearrangement joins TRBV18 to TRBJ2-7; 7 bases map to TRBD1. V shed 0 bases and J 2 bases; nucleotides not matched to a gene: 1. CDR1 and CDR2 (germline): KGHSH, LQKENI. The CDR3 contains 14 residues. The CDR3 reads CASSPPGTAYEQYF. The DNA for the CDR3 is TGTGCCAGCTCACCACCTGGGACAGCCTACGAGCAGTACTTC.

This clone occurred a few times. This chain connects TRBV10-3 to TRBJ1-6; 9 nucleotides align to TRBD1. This CDR3 is built from 19 residues. J gave up 10 bases and V 4 bases, and 20 bases lay outside the gene matches. Per germline, CDR1 ENHRY and CDR2 SYGVKD. The CDR3 region is CAISGASNRGPSEGSPLHF. CDR3 in DNA: TGTGCCATCAGTGGGGCATCTAACAGGGGGCCTTCGGAGGGGTCACCCCTCCACTTT.

This clone was recorded a few times. This rearrangement joins TRBV2 to TRBJ2-3; D remains ambiguous. Germline loops: CDR1 SNHLY, CDR2 FYNNEI. The CDR3 runs to 11 residues. Trimming cost V 8 bases and J 4 bases, with 7 bases left between them. CDR3 loop: CASLRADTQYF. The DNA of the CDR3 is TGTGCCAGCTTACGGGCAGATACGCAGTATTTT. Together with reference TRBV2 and TRBJ2-3, the CDR3 gives the full variable domain: EPEVTQTPSHQVTQMGQEVILRCVPISNHLYFYWYRQILGQKVEFLVSFYNNEISEKSEIFDDQFSVERPDGSNFTLKIRSTKLEDSAMYFCASLRADTQYFGPGTRLTVL.

V usage is TRBV28 and J usage is TRBJ1-1; tentatively, D is TRBD1 (5 bases). This CDR3 comprises 14 residues. Between the trimmed V and J ends, which lost 3 bases and 4 bases, there was a span of 12 bases. Per the germline V gene, CDR1 is MDHEN and CDR2 is SYDVKM. In DNA, the CDR3 is TGTGCCAGCAGTTTGGGGGGTTCTGGCACTGAAGCTTTCTTT. It yields the protein CASSLGGSGTEAFF.

This clone has a single count. V usage is TRBV6-5 and J usage is TRBJ1-2; tentatively, D is TRBD1 (5 bases). With 5 bases removed from V and 6 bases from J, the gap between germline ends came to 16 bases. This CDR3 has 14 amino acids. The germline V gene has CDR1 MNHEY and CDR2 SVGAGI. CDR3: CASSQDTGEDGYTF. The DNA of the CDR3 is TGTGCCAGCAGTCAGGACACGGGAGAGGATGGCTACACCTTC.

Only one count was recorded for this clone. This sequence joins TRBV4-2 and TRBJ2-7, with D possibly being TRBD2 (5 bases). The germline gives CDR1 LGHNA, CDR2 YNFKEQ. This CDR3 contains 14 residues. The germline V and J ends were trimmed by 1 base and 5 bases, with 12 bases remaining between them. The CDR3 loop is CASSQAVRGNEQYF. CDR3 in DNA: TGTGCCAGCAGCCAAGCCGTACGGGGTAACGAGCAGTACTTC.

V and J are TRBV6-6 and TRBJ2-7; possible D gene TRBD1, 7 bases. Trimming removed 5 bases at V and 3 bases at J, with 14 bases between. This CDR3 region has 14 residues. Per germline, CDR1 MNHNY and CDR2 SVGAGI (reference sequence). The CDR3 nucleotides read TGTGCCAGCAGTCGGGGGACAGCCTACTACGAGCAGTACTTC. It specifies CASSRGTAYYEQYF.

Comment on this clone: The same CDR3 arises from other DNA sequences in this sample as well. DNA for the CDR3: TGTGCCACGGGACTAGCGGGGGTAGAGACCCAGTACTTC. This encodes CATGLAGVETQYF. The chain uses TRBV24-1 and TRBJ2-5; 14 nucleotides line up with TRBD2. This CDR3 contains 13 residues. The junction had 1 base not matched to a gene; V was cut back by 10 bases and J by 4 bases. CDR1 is KGHDR and CDR2 is SFDVKD in the germline V gene.

V usage is TRBV27 and J usage is TRBJ2-7; 11 bases line up with TRBD2. This CDR3 comprises 16 residues. V was pared by 6 bases and J by 4 bases, with 11 bases of the junction left unmatched. Germline V gives CDR1 MNHEY, CDR2 SMNVEV (reference sequence). The CDR3, as DNA: TGTGCCAGCAGCCCCGGCGCTAGCGGGAGGTCGTACGAGCAGTACTTC. Translation gives CASSPGASGRSYEQYF.

J is TRBJ1-5 and V is TRBV5-1; possible D gene TRBD1, 5 bases. This CDR3 has 14 residues. Germline V gene lookup returns CDR1 SGHRS and CDR2 YFSETQ. Trimming removed 0 bases from V and 9 bases from J, with 13 bases in between. Here the CDR3 reads CASSLDVGDLPQHF. The CDR3 bases are TGCGCCAGCAGCTTGGATGTAGGGGATCTGCCCCAGCATTTT.

The chain employs TRBV9 and TRBJ2-5; 8 nucleotides agree with TRBD1. Germline values: CDR1 SGDLS, CDR2 YYNGEE. The CDR3 loop spans 13 amino acids. Trimming at V came to 5 bases and at J to 5 bases, leaving 5 bases not matched to a gene. Here the CDR3 DNA reads TGTGCCAGCAGTGGACAGGGAACGGAGACCCAGTACTTC. Its protein is CASSGQGTETQYF.

This chain links TRBV12-3 or TRBV12-4 with TRBJ1-2, with a tentative D call TRBD1 (6 bases). The CDR3 contains 12 residues. Trimming left V 6 bases short and J 9 bases short, with 14 bases between. DNA of the CDR3: TGTGCCAGCAGACCCCCACAGGGTAGCTACACCTTC. Protein: CASRPPQGSYTF.

This clone occurred once. The V gene is TRBV15, the J gene TRBJ2-1; 7 bases are shared with TRBD1. The V gene's germline CDR1 is LNHNV and CDR2 YYDKDF (reference sequence). There are 15 residues in the CDR3. J was trimmed by 1 base and V by 6 bases; bases with no gene match: 6. The CDR3 sequence is CATRNRGLSYNEQFF. The CDR3 nucleotides read TGTGCCACCAGGAACAGGGGATTATCCTACAATGAGCAGTTCTTC.

This chain links TRBV19 with TRBJ1-2; 9 nucleotides align to TRBD1. V trimming: 3 bases; J trimming: 7 bases; junction bases outside the gene matches: 9. Germline values: CDR1 LNHDA, CDR2 SQIVND (reference sequence). This CDR3 has 15 amino acids. CDR3 residues: CASSIRDRVMAGYTF. The CDR3 DNA reads TGTGCCAGTAGTATCCGGGACAGGGTGATGGCTGGCTACACCTTC.

The chain employs TRBV28 and TRBJ2-2; tentative D call: TRBD1 (6 bases). Germline V gene data show CDR1 as MDHEN and CDR2 as SYDVKM. The CDR3 has 13 residues. V lost 6 bases and J lost 5, with 10 bases in between. The CDR3 spells CASREQGTGELFF. In DNA, the CDR3 is TGTGCCAGCAGGGAACAGGGAACCGGGGAGCTGTTTTTT.

This chain joins TRBV2 and TRBJ2-7; D is undetermined. The CDR3 is 14 residues long. Trimming left V 8 bases short and J 0 bases short, with 14 bases between. Per germline, CDR1 SNHLY and CDR2 FYNNEI. The CDR3 loop is CASPPTIDSYEQYF. The CDR3 nucleotides are TGTGCCAGCCCACCGACAATAGACTCCTACGAGCAGTACTTC.

This clone was observed a few times. Written as DNA, the CDR3 is TGTGCCAGCAGTGAGCCGGGACAGCTACAAGAGACCCAGTACTTC. Its translation: CASSEPGQLQETQYF. This chain joins TRBV6-1 and TRBJ2-5; 7 nucleotides match TRBD1. The germline CDR1 and CDR2 sequences are MNHNS and SASEGT. The CDR3 totals 15 residues. V trimming: 3 bases; J trimming: 2 bases; junction bases outside the gene matches: 6.

The chain has TRBV9 and TRBJ1-2; 8 bases line up with TRBD1. Per the germline V gene, CDR1 is SGDLS and CDR2 is YYNGEE. Trimming cost V 3 bases and J 10 bases; bases outside gene matches: 11. This CDR3 is 14 amino acids long. As DNA, the CDR3 is TGTGCCAGCAGCGCAACGGACAGGGAGGGACACTACACCTTC. Protein: CASSATDREGHYTF.

The chain has TRBV6-5 and TRBJ1-4; no definite D call. The V end was cut by 6 bases, the J end by 7 bases, with 9 bases between. Germline values: CDR1 MNHEY, CDR2 SVGAGI. CDR3 length: 12 residues. CDR3 DNA sequence: TGTGCCAGCAGCCTACAGAGTGAAAAACTGTTTTTT. Its protein is CASSLQSEKLFF.

The chain recombines TRBV30 with TRBJ1-1, with D perhaps matching TRBD1 (5 bases). Trimming left V 0 bases short and J 6 bases short, with 14 bases between. This CDR3 spans 14 amino acids. The germline V gene encodes CDR1 GTSNPN and CDR2 SVGIG (reference sequence). The CDR3 spells CAWSVGAGPSEAFF. CDR3 nucleotides: TGTGCCTGGAGTGTAGGGGCAGGACCCTCTGAAGCTTTCTTT.

The chain uses TRBV6-6 and TRBJ2-7; weak D call: TRBD1 (6 bases). The CDR3 totals 16 residues. Germline V gives CDR1 MNHNY, CDR2 SVGAGI (reference sequence). V was clipped by 2 bases and J by 2 bases, with 16 bases between them. The CDR3 loop reads CASSYPKGQSTYEQYF. CDR3 sequence (DNA): TGTGCCAGCAGTTACCCTAAGGGACAATCGACCTACGAGCAGTACTTC.